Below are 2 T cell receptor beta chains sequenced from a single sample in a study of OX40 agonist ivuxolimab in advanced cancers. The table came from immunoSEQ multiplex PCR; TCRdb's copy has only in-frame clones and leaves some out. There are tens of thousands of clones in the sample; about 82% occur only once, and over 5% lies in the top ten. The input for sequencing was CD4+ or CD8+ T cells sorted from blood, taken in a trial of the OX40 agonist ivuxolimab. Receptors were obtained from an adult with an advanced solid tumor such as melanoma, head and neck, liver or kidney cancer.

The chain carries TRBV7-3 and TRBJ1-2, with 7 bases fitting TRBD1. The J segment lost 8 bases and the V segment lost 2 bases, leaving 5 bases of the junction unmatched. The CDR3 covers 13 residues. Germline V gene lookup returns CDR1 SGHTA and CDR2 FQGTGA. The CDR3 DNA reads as TGTGCCAGCAGCTTAGATGGACAGGCCGGCTACACCTTC. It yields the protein CASSLDGQAGYTF.

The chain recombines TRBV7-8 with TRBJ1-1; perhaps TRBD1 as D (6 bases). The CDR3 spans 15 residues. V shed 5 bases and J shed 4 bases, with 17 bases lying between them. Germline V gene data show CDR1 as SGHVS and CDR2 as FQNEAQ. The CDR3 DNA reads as TGTGCCAGCAGCCTCCCGACAGGAGTGGCCACTGAAGCTTTCTTT. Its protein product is CASSLPTGVATEAFF. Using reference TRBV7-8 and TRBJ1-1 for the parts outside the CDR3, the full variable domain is GAGVSQSPRYKVAKRGQDVALRCDPISGHVSLFWYQQALGQGPEFLTYFQNEAQLDKSGLPSDRFFAERPEGSVSTLKIQRTQQEDSAVYLCASSLPTGVATEAFFGQGTRLTVV.